This T cell receptor beta chain was identified in a study of chemoradiotherapy in HPV16-positive cancers. As concerns this clone: One junction end disagrees with the germline gene, perhaps due to a read error.

Repertoires were sampled repeatedly during chemoradiotherapy. Data came from immunoSEQ multiplex PCR; TCRdb stores just in-frame clones and leaves some out. Of approximately 630 clones detected, about 79% appear once; the ten largest clones hold approximately 8%. The CDR3 is 15 amino acids. Germline V CDR1 and CDR2: ENHRY, SYGVKD. The receptor's source is a human donor with HPV-associated anogenital cancer. The sample in question was tumor tissue, obtained from a patient who underwent chemoradiotherapy. The V call is TRBV10-3, the J call TRBJ2-5; unclear D gene. This CDR3 is CAISAAGGGEEAQYF. In DNA, the CDR3 is TGTGCCATCAGCGCCGCAGGTGGCGGAGAAGAGGCCCAGTACTTC.